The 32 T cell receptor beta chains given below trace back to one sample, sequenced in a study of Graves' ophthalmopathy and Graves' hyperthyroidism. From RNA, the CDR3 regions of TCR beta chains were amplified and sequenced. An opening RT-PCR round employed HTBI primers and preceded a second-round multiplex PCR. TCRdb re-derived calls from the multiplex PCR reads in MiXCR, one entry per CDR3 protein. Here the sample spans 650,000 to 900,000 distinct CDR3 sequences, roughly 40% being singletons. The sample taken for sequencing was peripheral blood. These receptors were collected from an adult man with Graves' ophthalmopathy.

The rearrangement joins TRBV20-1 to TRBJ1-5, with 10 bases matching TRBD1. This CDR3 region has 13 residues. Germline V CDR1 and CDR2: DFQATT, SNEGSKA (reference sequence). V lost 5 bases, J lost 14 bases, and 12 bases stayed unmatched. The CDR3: CSARRGQGIYEHF. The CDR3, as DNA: TGCAGTGCTCGACGGGGACAGGGGATCTACGAGCATTTT.

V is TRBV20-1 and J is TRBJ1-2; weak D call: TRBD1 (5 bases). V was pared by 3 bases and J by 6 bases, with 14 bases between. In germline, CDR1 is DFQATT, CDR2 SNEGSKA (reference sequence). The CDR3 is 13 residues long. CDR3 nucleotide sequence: TGCAGTGCTAGGAGGACACCTCTCGATGGCTACACCTTC. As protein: CSARRTPLDGYTF.

The CDR3 protein is CASSDTAWNTGELFF. DNA of the CDR3: TGTGCCAGCAGTGATACAGCTTGGAACACCGGGGAGCTGTTTTTT. This rearrangement joins TRBV25-1 to TRBJ2-2; D unresolved. Germline loops: CDR1 MGHDK, CDR2 SYGVNS. V lost 3 bases, J lost 1 base, and 9 bases lay in between. The CDR3 covers 15 residues.

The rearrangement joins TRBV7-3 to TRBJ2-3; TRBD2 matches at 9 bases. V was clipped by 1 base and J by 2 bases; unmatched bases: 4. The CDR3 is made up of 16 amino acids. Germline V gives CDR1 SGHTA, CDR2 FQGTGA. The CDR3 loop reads CASSLRAGGTTDTQYF. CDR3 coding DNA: TGTGCCAGCAGCTTAAGGGCGGGAGGGACCACAGATACGCAGTATTTT.

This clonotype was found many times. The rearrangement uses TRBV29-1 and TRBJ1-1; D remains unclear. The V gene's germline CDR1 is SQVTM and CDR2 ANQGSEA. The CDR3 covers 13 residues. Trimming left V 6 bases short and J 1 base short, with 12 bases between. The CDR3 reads CSVRTGWNTEAFF. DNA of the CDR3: TGCAGCGTGCGGACTGGGTGGAACACTGAAGCTTTCTTT. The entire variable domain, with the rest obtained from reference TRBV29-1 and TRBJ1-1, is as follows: SAVISQKPSRDICQRGTSLTIQCQVDSQVTMMFWYRQQPGQSLTLIATANQGSEATYESGFVIDKFPISRPNLTFSTLTVSNMSPEDSSIYLCSVRTGWNTEAFFGQGTRLTVV.

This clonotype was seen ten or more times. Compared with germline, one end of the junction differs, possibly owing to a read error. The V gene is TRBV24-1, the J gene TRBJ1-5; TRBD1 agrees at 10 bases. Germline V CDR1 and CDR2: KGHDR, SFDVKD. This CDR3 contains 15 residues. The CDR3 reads CASSNGTGGNQPQHF. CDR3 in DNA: TGTGCCAGCAGTAACGGGACAGGGGGCAATCAGCCCCAGCATTTT.

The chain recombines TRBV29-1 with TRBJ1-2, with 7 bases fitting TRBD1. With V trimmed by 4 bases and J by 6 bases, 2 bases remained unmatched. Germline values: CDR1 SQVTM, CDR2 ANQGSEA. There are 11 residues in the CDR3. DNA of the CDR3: TGCAGCGTTGTAAGGGGGCATGGCTACACCTTC. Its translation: CSVVRGHGYTF.

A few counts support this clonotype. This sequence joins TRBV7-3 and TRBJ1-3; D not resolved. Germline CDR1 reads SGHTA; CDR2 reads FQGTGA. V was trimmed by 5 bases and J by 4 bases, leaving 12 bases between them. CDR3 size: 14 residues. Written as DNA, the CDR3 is TGTGCCAGCAGCACGAGGACTAGCGGAAACACCATATATTTT. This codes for CASSTRTSGNTIYF.

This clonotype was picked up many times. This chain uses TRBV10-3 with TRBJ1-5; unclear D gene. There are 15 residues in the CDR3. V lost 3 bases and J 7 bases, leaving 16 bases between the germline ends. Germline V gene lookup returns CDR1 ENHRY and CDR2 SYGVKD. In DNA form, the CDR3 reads TGTGCCATCAGTGATGATAGGGAAGTAGGGCAGCCCCAGCATTTT. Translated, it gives CAISDDREVGQPQHF.

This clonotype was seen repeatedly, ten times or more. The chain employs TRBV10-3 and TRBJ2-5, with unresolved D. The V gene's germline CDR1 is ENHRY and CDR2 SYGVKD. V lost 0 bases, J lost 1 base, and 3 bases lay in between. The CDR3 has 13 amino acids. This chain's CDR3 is CAISESTQETQYF. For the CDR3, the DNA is TGTGCCATCAGTGAGTCTACCCAAGAGACCCAGTACTTC.

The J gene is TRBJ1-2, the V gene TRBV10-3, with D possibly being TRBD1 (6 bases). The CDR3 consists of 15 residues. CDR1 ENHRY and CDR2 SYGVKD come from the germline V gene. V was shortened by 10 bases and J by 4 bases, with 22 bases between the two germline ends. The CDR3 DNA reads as TGTGCCAGCAGCGTGGACGGGGGGCTTGTCTATGGCTACACCTTC. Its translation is CASSVDGGLVYGYTF.

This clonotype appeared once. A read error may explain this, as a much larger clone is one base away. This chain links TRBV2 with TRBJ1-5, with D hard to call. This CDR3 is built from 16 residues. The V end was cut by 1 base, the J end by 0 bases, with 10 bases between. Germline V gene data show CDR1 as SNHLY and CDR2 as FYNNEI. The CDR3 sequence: CASSEGGGYSNQPQHF. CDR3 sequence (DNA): TGTGCCAGCAGTGAAGGTGGCGGGTATAGCAATCAGCCCCAGCATTTT. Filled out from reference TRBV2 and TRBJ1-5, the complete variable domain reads EPEVTQTPSHQVTQMGQEVILRCVPISNHLYFYWYRQILGQKVEFLVSFYNNEISEKSEIFDDQFSVERPDGSNFTLKIRSTKLEDSAMYFCASSEGGGYSNQPQHFGDGTRLSIL.

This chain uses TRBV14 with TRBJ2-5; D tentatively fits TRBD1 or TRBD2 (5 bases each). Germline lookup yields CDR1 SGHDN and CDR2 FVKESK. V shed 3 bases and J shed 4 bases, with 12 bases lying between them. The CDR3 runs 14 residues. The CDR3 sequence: CASSQYYGTETQYF. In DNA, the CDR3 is TGTGCCAGCAGCCAGTACTACGGGACAGAGACCCAGTACTTC.

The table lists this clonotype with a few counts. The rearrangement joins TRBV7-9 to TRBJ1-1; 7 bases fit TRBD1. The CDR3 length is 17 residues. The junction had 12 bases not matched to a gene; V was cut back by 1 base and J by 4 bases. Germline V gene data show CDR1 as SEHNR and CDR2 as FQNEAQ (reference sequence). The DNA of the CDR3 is TGTGCCAGCAGCTTAGGACAGGGAAGACTACTGGGCACTGAAGCTTTCTTT. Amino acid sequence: CASSLGQGRLLGTEAFF.

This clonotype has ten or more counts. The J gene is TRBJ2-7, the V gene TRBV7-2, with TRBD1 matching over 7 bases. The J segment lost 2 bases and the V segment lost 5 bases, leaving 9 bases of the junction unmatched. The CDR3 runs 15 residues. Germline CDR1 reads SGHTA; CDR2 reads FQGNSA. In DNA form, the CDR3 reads TGTGCCAGCAGCCTAAGGGACAGTCGTACCTACGAGCAGTACTTC. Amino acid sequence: CASSLRDSRTYEQYF. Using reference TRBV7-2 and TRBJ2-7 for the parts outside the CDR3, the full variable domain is GAGVSQSPSNKVTEKGKDVELRCDPISGHTALYWYRQSLGQGLEFLIYFQGNSAPDKSGLPSDRFSAERTGGSVSTLTIQRTQQEDSAVYLCASSLRDSRTYEQYFGPGTRLTVT.

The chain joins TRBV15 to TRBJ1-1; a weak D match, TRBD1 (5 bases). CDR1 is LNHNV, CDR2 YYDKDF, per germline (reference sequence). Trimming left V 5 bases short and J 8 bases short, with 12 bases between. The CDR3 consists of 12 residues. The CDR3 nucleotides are TGTGCCACCAGCCAAGCCTCAGGGGAAGCTTTCTTT. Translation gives CATSQASGEAFF.

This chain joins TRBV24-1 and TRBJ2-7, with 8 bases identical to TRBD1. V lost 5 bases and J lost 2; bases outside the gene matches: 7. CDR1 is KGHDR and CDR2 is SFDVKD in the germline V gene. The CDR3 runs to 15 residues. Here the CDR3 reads CATSAPDRGAYEQYF. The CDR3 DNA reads TGTGCCACCAGTGCTCCCGACAGGGGCGCCTACGAGCAGTACTTC.

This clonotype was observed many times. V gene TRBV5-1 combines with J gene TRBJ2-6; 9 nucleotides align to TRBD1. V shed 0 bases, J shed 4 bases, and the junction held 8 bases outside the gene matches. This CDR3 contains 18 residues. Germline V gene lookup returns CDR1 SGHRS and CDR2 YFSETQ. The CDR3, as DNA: TGCGCCAGCAGCTTGGTGACGGGGACAGGGACAGGGGCCAACGTCCTGACTTTC. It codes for CASSLVTGTGTGANVLTF.

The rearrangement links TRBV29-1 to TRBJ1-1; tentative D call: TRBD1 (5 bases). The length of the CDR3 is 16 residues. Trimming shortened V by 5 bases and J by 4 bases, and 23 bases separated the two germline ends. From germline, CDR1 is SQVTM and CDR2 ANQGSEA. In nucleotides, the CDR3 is TGCAGCGTTCGGGACGGTAGATATGGCGAGTCCACTGAAGCTTTCTTT. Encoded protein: CSVRDGRYGESTEAFF.

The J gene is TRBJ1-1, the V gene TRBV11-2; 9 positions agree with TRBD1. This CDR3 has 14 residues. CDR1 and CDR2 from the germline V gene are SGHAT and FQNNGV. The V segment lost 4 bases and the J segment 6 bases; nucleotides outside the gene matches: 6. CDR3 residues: CASSSRTGVSEAFF. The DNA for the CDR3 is TGTGCCAGCAGCTCCAGGACAGGGGTCTCTGAAGCTTTCTTT.

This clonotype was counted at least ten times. CDR3 nucleotides: TGTGCCAGCAGTGATGTCGGGCAGAACTATGGCTACACCTTC. Protein sequence: CASSDVGQNYGYTF. The chain couples TRBV2 to TRBJ1-2, with D hard to call. Trimming stripped 3 bases from V and 2 bases from J, with 10 bases between. The germline CDR1 and CDR2 sequences are SNHLY and FYNNEI. CDR3 length equals 14 residues.

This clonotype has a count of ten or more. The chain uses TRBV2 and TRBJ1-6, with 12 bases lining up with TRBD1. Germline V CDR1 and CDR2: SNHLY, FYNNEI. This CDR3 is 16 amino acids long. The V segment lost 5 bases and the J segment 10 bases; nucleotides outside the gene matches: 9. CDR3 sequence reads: CASSSRGTGGQSPLHF. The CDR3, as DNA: TGTGCCAGCAGTTCTAGAGGGACAGGGGGCCAATCACCCCTCCACTTT.

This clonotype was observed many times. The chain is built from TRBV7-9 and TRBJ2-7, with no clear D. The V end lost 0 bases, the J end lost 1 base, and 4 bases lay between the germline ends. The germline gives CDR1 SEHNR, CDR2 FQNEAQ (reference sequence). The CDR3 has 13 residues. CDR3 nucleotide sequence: TGTGCCAGCAGCTTAGCGGAGTCCTACGAGCAGTACTTC. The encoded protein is CASSLAESYEQYF.

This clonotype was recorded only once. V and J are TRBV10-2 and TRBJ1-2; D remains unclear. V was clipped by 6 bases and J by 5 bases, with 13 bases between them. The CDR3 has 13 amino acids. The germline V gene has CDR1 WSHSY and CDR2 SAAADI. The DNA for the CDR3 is TGCGCCAGCAGCCAAGGCAGAGAGTATGGCTACACCTTC. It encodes CASSQGREYGYTF.

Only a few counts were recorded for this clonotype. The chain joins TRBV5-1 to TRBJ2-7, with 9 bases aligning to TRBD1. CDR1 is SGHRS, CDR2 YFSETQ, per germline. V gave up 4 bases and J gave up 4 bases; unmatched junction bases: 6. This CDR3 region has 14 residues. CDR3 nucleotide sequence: TGCGCCAGCAGCGGAGCCGGGACAGGGTACGAGCAGTACTTC. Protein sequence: CASSGAGTGYEQYF.

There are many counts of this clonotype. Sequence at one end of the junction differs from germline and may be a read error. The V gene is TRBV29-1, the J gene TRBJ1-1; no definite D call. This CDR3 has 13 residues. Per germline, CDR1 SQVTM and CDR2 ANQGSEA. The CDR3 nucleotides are TGCAGCGCTGACCGGGATAGGAACGCTGAAGCTTTCTTT. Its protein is CSADRDRNAEAFF.

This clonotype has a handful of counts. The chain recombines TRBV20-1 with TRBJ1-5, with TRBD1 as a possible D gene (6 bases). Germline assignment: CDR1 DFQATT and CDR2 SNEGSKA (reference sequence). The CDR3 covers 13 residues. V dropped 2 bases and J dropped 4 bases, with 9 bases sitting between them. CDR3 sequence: CSARNRENQPQHF. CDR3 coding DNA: TGCAGTGCTAGAAACAGGGAGAATCAGCCCCAGCATTTT.

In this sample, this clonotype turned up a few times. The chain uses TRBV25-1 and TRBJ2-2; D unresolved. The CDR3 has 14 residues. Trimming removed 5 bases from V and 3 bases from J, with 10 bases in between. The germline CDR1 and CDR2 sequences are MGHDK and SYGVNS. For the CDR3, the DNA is TGTGCCAGCAGTTACCGATCGGACACCGGGGAGCTGTTTTTT. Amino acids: CASSYRSDTGELFF.

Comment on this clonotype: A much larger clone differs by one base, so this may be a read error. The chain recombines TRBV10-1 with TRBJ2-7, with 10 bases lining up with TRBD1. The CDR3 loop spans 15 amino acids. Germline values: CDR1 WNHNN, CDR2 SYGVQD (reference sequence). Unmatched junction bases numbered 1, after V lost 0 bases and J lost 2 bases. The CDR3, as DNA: TGCGCCAGCAGTGAGTCGGACAGGGGGACCTACGAGCAGTACTTC. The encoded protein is CASSESDRGTYEQYF.

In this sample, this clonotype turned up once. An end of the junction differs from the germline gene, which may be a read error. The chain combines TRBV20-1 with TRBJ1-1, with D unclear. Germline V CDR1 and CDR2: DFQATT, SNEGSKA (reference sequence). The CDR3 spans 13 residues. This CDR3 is CGARLQTNTEAFF. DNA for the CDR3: TGCGGTGCTAGGCTACAGACTAACACTGAAGCTTTCTTT.

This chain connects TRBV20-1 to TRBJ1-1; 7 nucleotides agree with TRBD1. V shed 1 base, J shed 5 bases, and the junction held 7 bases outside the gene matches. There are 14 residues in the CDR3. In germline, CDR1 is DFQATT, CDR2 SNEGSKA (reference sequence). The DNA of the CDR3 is TGCAGTGCTAGAGCCCCAGGGGGAAGGACTGAAGCTTTCTTT. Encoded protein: CSARAPGGRTEAFF.

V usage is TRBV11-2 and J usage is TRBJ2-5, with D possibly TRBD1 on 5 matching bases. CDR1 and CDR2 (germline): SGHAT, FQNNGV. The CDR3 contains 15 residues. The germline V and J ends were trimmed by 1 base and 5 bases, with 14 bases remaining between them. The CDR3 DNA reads TGTGCCAGCAGCTTAGGTCCAGGGTGGTCGGAGACCCAGTACTTC. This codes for CASSLGPGWSETQYF.